Below, one T cell receptor beta chain is given with its context. How the authors handled the data: For nucleated cells, counts were estimated from reference gene primer amplification. Data came from immunoSEQ multiplex PCR; TCRdb stores just in-frame clones and leaves some out. That table furnishes V, J and clone size, whereas the DNA furnished D and trimming. Of about 150,000 clones in the sample, roughly 80% were seen once. The data were obtained in a study of blood T cell repertoires in COVID-19. At the level of the study: Acute and convalescent COVID-19 samples came from the United States, Italy and Spain. PBMCs, B-cell-depleted T cells, or T cells were the source of the cDNA or gDNA that made up the material.

Germline-derived CDR1 and CDR2 are SEHNR and FQNEAQ (reference sequence). The ends lost 1 base at V and 1 base at J; junction bases unmatched: 0. CDR3 length: 15 residues. The rearrangement uses TRBV7-9 and TRBJ1-5, with TRBD1 matching over 8 bases. Sequencing was performed on peripheral blood. The sequence was collected from a woman aged 55-69 years with acute or convalescent COVID-19. CDR3 region: CASSLGTGSNQPQHF. CDR3 sequence (DNA): TGTGCCAGCAGCTTAGGGACAGGGAGCAATCAGCCCCAGCATTTT.